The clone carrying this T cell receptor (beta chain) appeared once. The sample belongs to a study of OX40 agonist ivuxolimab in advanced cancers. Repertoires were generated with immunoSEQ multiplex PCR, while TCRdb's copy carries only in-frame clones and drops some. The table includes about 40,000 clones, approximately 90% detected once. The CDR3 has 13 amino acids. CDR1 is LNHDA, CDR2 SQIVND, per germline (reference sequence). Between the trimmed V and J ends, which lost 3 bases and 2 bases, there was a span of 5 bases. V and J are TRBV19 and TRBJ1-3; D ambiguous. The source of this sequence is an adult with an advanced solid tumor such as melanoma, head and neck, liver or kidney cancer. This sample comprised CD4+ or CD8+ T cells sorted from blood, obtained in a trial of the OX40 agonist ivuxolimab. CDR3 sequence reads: CASSIGAGNTIYF. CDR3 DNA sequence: TGTGCCAGTAGTATTGGGGCTGGAAACACCATATATTTT.